A selection of T cell receptor beta chains follows, all from one sample in a study of T cells after yellow fever vaccination. TCRdb re-analysed the 5' RACE reads in MiXCR, keeping a single row per CDR3 protein. The sample carries approximately 300,000 distinct CDR3 sequences, about 6.6% recorded once. The sequenced sample was PBMCs, obtained about 49 days after the first yellow fever vaccination. All receptors come from a man younger than 30 who received the YFV17D yellow fever vaccine. Both conserved end residues are part of each CDR3. The D gene is left open where the match is weak. Some rows have no size entry. The others give once, few or many, or a class for an expanded clone.

V gene: TRBV18
D gene: -
clone size: -
J gene: TRBJ2-1
CDR3 protein: CASSPGRPGWEQFF
CDR3 DNA: TGTGCCAGCTCACCAGGACGGCCGGGCTGGGAGCAGTTCTTC

V gene: TRBV5-1
D gene: -
clone size: few
J gene: TRBJ1-2
CDR3 protein: CASTWGYDYGYTF
CDR3 DNA: TGCGCCAGCACCTGGGGGTATGACTATGGCTACACCTTC

V gene: TRBV10-3
D gene: -
clone size: many
J gene: TRBJ2-3
CDR3 protein: CAISEVGGDTQYF
CDR3 DNA: TGTGCCATCAGTGAGGTCGGAGGAGATACGCAGTATTTT

V gene: TRBV19
D gene: -
clone size: once
J gene: TRBJ2-1
CDR3 protein: CASRGMGVRIYNEQFF
CDR3 DNA: TGTGCCAGTAGGGGGATGGGGGTCAGGATTTACAATGAGCAGTTCTTC

V gene: TRBV7-9
D gene: TRBD2
clone size: medium-sized
J gene: TRBJ2-5
CDR3 protein: CASSPREGETQYF
CDR3 DNA: TGTGCCAGCAGCCCTCGGGAGGGAGAGACCCAGTACTTC

V gene: TRBV6-1
D gene: -
clone size: few
J gene: TRBJ1-2
CDR3 protein: CASNARRAPNYGYTF
CDR3 DNA: TGTGCCAGCAATGCAAGAAGGGCCCCTAACTATGGCTACACCTTC

V gene: TRBV6-1
D gene: TRBD1
clone size: -
J gene: TRBJ2-3
CDR3 protein: CASSRDRGQDTQYF
CDR3 DNA: TGTGCCAGCAGTCGGGACAGGGGCCAAGATACGCAGTATTTT

V gene: TRBV28
D gene: -
clone size: -
J gene: TRBJ1-2
CDR3 protein: CASRYMGTLYGYTF
CDR3 DNA: TGTGCCAGCAGATATATGGGGACACTTTATGGCTACACCTTC

V gene: TRBV6-5
D gene: TRBD2
clone size: few
J gene: TRBJ2-1
CDR3 protein: CASSYLAGGSDSYNEQFF
CDR3 DNA: TGTGCCAGCAGTTACCTTGCCGGGGGGTCGGACTCCTACAATGAGCAGTTCTTC

V gene: TRBV5-1
D gene: -
clone size: -
J gene: TRBJ2-5
CDR3 protein: CASSLAEGVQETQYF
CDR3 DNA: TGCGCCAGCAGCTTGGCCGAGGGGGTCCAAGAGACCCAGTACTTC

V gene: TRBV25-1
D gene: TRBD1
clone size: many
J gene: TRBJ2-3
CDR3 protein: CASSEYWGTGGTDTQYF
CDR3 DNA: TGTGCCAGCAGTGAATATTGGGGGACAGGGGGCACAGATACGCAGTATTTT

V gene: TRBV7-3
D gene: TRBD2
clone size: -
J gene: TRBJ2-1
CDR3 protein: CASSLGPGLAGSYNEQFF
CDR3 DNA: TGTGCCAGCAGCTTGGGACCGGGACTAGCGGGCTCCTACAATGAGCAGTTCTTC

V gene: TRBV28
D gene: -
clone size: many
J gene: TRBJ1-4
CDR3 protein: CASSLLFGRRNEKLFF
CDR3 DNA: TGTGCCAGCAGTTTACTGTTCGGAAGGCGAAACGAAAAACTGTTTTTT

V gene: TRBV5-1
D gene: -
clone size: -
J gene: TRBJ2-5
CDR3 protein: CASSLVVGTTGETQYF
CDR3 DNA: TGCGCCAGCAGCTTGGTGGTGGGGACCACTGGAGAGACCCAGTACTTC

V gene: TRBV20-1
D gene: -
clone size: -
J gene: TRBJ2-1
CDR3 protein: CSASGLLSSYNEQFF
CDR3 DNA: TGCAGTGCATCGGGACTTTTAAGCTCCTACAATGAGCAGTTCTTC

V gene: TRBV20-1
D gene: -
clone size: few
J gene: TRBJ1-5
CDR3 protein: CSARGVGNQPQHF
CDR3 DNA: TGCAGTGCTAGAGGTGTCGGCAATCAGCCCCAGCATTTT

V gene: TRBV5-1
D gene: -
clone size: many
J gene: TRBJ2-2
CDR3 protein: CASSLYGPDTGELFF
CDR3 DNA: TGCGCCAGCAGCTTGTATGGACCAGACACCGGGGAGCTGTTTTTT

V gene: TRBV6-5
D gene: -
clone size: few
J gene: TRBJ1-2
CDR3 protein: CASSHPSKGFYGYTF
CDR3 DNA: TGTGCCAGCAGTCACCCGAGTAAGGGATTCTATGGCTACACCTTC

V gene: TRBV5-1
D gene: TRBD2
clone size: -
J gene: TRBJ2-5
CDR3 protein: CASSLDPGGRETQYF
CDR3 DNA: TGCGCCAGCAGCCTCGACCCGGGGGGGCGAGAGACCCAGTACTTC

V gene: TRBV6-1
D gene: -
clone size: -
J gene: TRBJ1-4
CDR3 protein: CASRKVVRGPREKLFF
CDR3 DNA: TGTGCCAGCCGAAAGGTTGTTCGGGGACCAAGGGAAAAACTGTTTTTT

V gene: TRBV7-2
D gene: -
clone size: many
J gene: TRBJ2-1
CDR3 protein: CASSLVSRHNEQFF
CDR3 DNA: TGTGCCAGCAGCTTAGTCTCCAGACACAATGAGCAGTTCTTC

V gene: TRBV12-3/TRBV12-4
D gene: TRBD1
clone size: few
J gene: TRBJ2-3
CDR3 protein: CASSRDSWDTQYF
CDR3 DNA: TGTGCCAGCAGCCGGGACAGTTGGGATACGCAGTATTTT

V gene: TRBV7-9
D gene: -
clone size: -
J gene: TRBJ1-1
CDR3 protein: CASMLGAAAYSEAFF
CDR3 DNA: TGTGCCAGCATGCTCGGGGCAGCAGCCTATTCTGAAGCTTTCTTT

V gene: TRBV21-1
D gene: -
clone size: -
J gene: TRBJ1-5
CDR3 protein: CASSGMDRRGVINQPQHF
CDR3 DNA: TGTGCCAGCAGCGGGATGGACAGGAGGGGAGTTATCAATCAGCCCCAGCATTTT

V gene: TRBV20-1
D gene: -
clone size: few
J gene: TRBJ1-1
CDR3 protein: CSARDSVAFF
CDR3 DNA: TGCAGTGCTAGGGATAGTGTGGCTTTCTTT

V gene: TRBV7-2
D gene: -
clone size: many
J gene: TRBJ2-3
CDR3 protein: CASSLARDRYTDTQYF
CDR3 DNA: TGTGCCAGCAGCTTAGCCCGAGACAGATACACAGATACGCAGTATTTT

V gene: TRBV7-9
D gene: -
clone size: many
J gene: TRBJ2-7
CDR3 protein: CASSVYEQYF
CDR3 DNA: TGTGCCAGCAGCGTCTACGAGCAGTACTTC

V gene: TRBV6-2/TRBV6-3
D gene: TRBD1
clone size: few
J gene: TRBJ1-1
CDR3 protein: CASSDRGLNTEAFF
CDR3 DNA: TGTGCCAGCAGTGACAGGGGTCTAAACACTGAAGCTTTCTTT

V gene: TRBV30
D gene: -
clone size: -
J gene: TRBJ2-7
CDR3 protein: CAWRERDYEQYF
CDR3 DNA: TGTGCCTGGAGGGAAAGAGACTACGAGCAGTACTTC

V gene: TRBV7-8
D gene: TRBD1
clone size: many
J gene: TRBJ1-5
CDR3 protein: CASSRAYRGHQPQHF
CDR3 DNA: TGTGCCAGCAGCCGAGCTTACAGGGGGCATCAGCCCCAGCATTTT

V gene: TRBV15
D gene: -
clone size: -
J gene: TRBJ1-2
CDR3 protein: CATSRDTAGYTF
CDR3 DNA: TGTGCCACCAGCAGAGATACGGCGGGCTACACCTTC

V gene: TRBV12-3/TRBV12-4
D gene: -
clone size: few
J gene: TRBJ2-7
CDR3 protein: CASSLTGRRSYEQYF
CDR3 DNA: TGTGCCAGCAGTCTGACAGGAAGACGCTCCTACGAGCAGTACTTC

V gene: TRBV28
D gene: -
clone size: -
J gene: TRBJ1-3
CDR3 protein: CASSPTSAGGATIYF
CDR3 DNA: TGTGCCAGCAGTCCAACTTCGGCCGGCGGAGCCACCATATATTTT

V gene: TRBV5-1
D gene: -
clone size: many
J gene: TRBJ2-1
CDR3 protein: CASSDQGRSYNEQFF
CDR3 DNA: TGCGCCAGCAGCGACCAGGGTAGGTCCTACAATGAGCAGTTCTTC

V gene: TRBV20-1
D gene: -
clone size: few
J gene: TRBJ1-1
CDR3 protein: CSARGGRFITEAFF
CDR3 DNA: TGCAGTGCTAGGGGGGGCAGGTTTATCACTGAAGCTTTCTTT

V gene: TRBV13
D gene: TRBD2
clone size: few
J gene: TRBJ2-5
CDR3 protein: CASSLMVAGKQETQYF
CDR3 DNA: TGTGCCAGCAGCTTAATGGTAGCGGGAAAGCAAGAGACCCAGTACTTC

V gene: TRBV15
D gene: -
clone size: many
J gene: TRBJ2-5
CDR3 protein: CATSREVESQYF
CDR3 DNA: TGTGCCACCAGCAGAGAGGTGGAATCCCAGTACTTC

V gene: TRBV18
D gene: -
clone size: few
J gene: TRBJ1-5
CDR3 protein: CASSPSSGDQPQHF
CDR3 DNA: TGTGCCAGCTCACCATCGTCCGGGGATCAGCCCCAGCATTTT

V gene: TRBV7-2
D gene: -
clone size: -
J gene: TRBJ2-5
CDR3 protein: CASSLVGSGVVGETQYF
CDR3 DNA: TGTGCCAGCAGCTTAGTAGGTAGCGGTGTCGTGGGAGAGACCCAGTACTTC

V gene: TRBV4-3
D gene: -
clone size: many
J gene: TRBJ1-3
CDR3 protein: CASSQAAQGGNTIYF
CDR3 DNA: TGCGCCAGCAGCCAAGCTGCACAGGGTGGAAACACCATATATTTT

V gene: TRBV11-2
D gene: TRBD2
clone size: -
J gene: TRBJ2-1
CDR3 protein: CASSSPTGKLADYNEQFF
CDR3 DNA: TGTGCCAGCAGCTCACCAACAGGGAAACTAGCGGACTACAATGAGCAGTTCTTC

V gene: TRBV4-1
D gene: -
clone size: few
J gene: TRBJ1-1
CDR3 protein: CASSQVGKGGFF
CDR3 DNA: TGCGCCAGCAGCCAAGTAGGAAAGGGAGGATTCTTT

V gene: TRBV7-9
D gene: -
clone size: -
J gene: TRBJ2-1
CDR3 protein: CASSLGDPDNEQFF
CDR3 DNA: TGTGCCAGCAGCTTGGGGGACCCGGACAATGAGCAGTTCTTC

V gene: TRBV9
D gene: -
clone size: few
J gene: TRBJ2-1
CDR3 protein: CASSVGASEYNEQFF
CDR3 DNA: TGTGCCAGCAGCGTAGGAGCTAGCGAATACAATGAGCAGTTCTTC

V gene: TRBV6-5
D gene: TRBD1
clone size: many
J gene: TRBJ1-3
CDR3 protein: CASSLLQGAGNTIYF
CDR3 DNA: TGTGCCAGCAGCCTCCTACAGGGGGCTGGAAACACCATATATTTT

V gene: TRBV19
D gene: -
clone size: -
J gene: TRBJ1-1
CDR3 protein: CASSARGLRDNSRNTEAFF
CDR3 DNA: TGTGCCAGTAGTGCCCGTGGTCTACGGGACAACTCCAGGAACACTGAAGCTTTCTTT

V gene: TRBV5-4
D gene: -
clone size: few
J gene: TRBJ2-5
CDR3 protein: CASSLAFVEETQYF
CDR3 DNA: TGTGCCAGCAGCTTGGCCTTTGTGGAAGAGACCCAGTACTTC

V gene: TRBV7-9
D gene: -
clone size: few
J gene: TRBJ2-1
CDR3 protein: CASGVAEQFF
CDR3 DNA: TGTGCCAGCGGGGTCGCGGAGCAGTTCTTC

V gene: TRBV4-2
D gene: -
clone size: -
J gene: TRBJ2-1
CDR3 protein: CASSPGVGVAGEQFF
CDR3 DNA: TGTGCCAGCAGCCCCGGTGTAGGGGTCGCGGGTGAGCAGTTCTTC

V gene: TRBV7-2
D gene: -
clone size: -
J gene: TRBJ1-2
CDR3 protein: CASSLTGPLGYTF
CDR3 DNA: TGTGCCAGCAGCTTAACAGGGCCGCTGGGCTACACCTTC

V gene: TRBV5-1
D gene: TRBD1
clone size: few
J gene: TRBJ2-4
CDR3 protein: CASSRGQGNGNIQYF
CDR3 DNA: TGCGCCAGCAGCCGGGGACAGGGGAATGGAAACATTCAGTACTTC

V gene: TRBV20-1
D gene: TRBD1
clone size: -
J gene: TRBJ2-5
CDR3 protein: CSALTGYDGTQYF
CDR3 DNA: TGCAGTGCTTTGACAGGGTACGACGGGACCCAGTACTTC

V gene: TRBV7-6
D gene: -
clone size: few
J gene: TRBJ1-1
CDR3 protein: CASSINTNTEAFF
CDR3 DNA: TGTGCCAGCAGCATTAACACGAACACTGAAGCTTTCTTT

V gene: TRBV7-9
D gene: -
clone size: -
J gene: TRBJ2-5
CDR3 protein: CASSLDPSGLQETQYF
CDR3 DNA: TGTGCCAGCAGCTTAGACCCCTCTGGGTTGCAAGAGACCCAGTACTTC

V gene: TRBV7-9
D gene: -
clone size: many
J gene: TRBJ1-1
CDR3 protein: CASSLEGRNTEAFF
CDR3 DNA: TGTGCCAGCAGCTTAGAGGGTCGGAACACTGAAGCTTTCTTT

V gene: TRBV18
D gene: -
clone size: -
J gene: TRBJ2-1
CDR3 protein: CASSPAARYPYNEQFF
CDR3 DNA: TGTGCCAGCTCACCAGCAGCCCGGTACCCCTACAATGAGCAGTTCTTC

V gene: TRBV29-1
D gene: -
clone size: -
J gene: TRBJ1-5
CDR3 protein: CSVVGQPNQPQHF
CDR3 DNA: TGCAGCGTAGTAGGACAGCCCAATCAGCCCCAGCATTTT

V gene: TRBV25-1
D gene: -
clone size: -
J gene: TRBJ2-5
CDR3 protein: CASGQPGTNKGETQYF
CDR3 DNA: TGTGCCAGCGGTCAACCCGGGACCAACAAAGGAGAGACCCAGTACTTC